These T cell receptor beta chains were read from a single sample in a study of shared clonotypes between healthy human individuals. TCRdb's copy holds only in-frame clones and misses some; the assay was immunoSEQ multiplex PCR. The sample has hundreds of thousands of clones; just under 97% are singletons. The material sequenced was naive CD8+ T cells sorted from blood. The receptors shown here come from a woman aged 25-40 years in good health. Each CDR3 is given with its conserved first and last residue. A D gene is named only where the DNA matches it firmly. Clone size is given for some rows only: seen once, a few or many times, or a class if the clone is expanded.

j_gene,abundance,d_gene,v_gene,CDR3nt,CDR3aa
TRBJ2-7,.,TRBD2,TRBV11-2,TGTGCCAGCAGCTTCGGGACTAGCGGATACGAGCAGTACTTC,CASSFGTSGYEQYF
TRBJ1-3,.,.,TRBV7-2,TGTGCCAGCAGCCAACTGGGACGTTCTGGAAACACCATATATTTT,CASSQLGRSGNTIYF
TRBJ2-7,.,TRBD2,TRBV29-1,TGCAGCGTTGTGTTCGGGGGGACTTACGAGCAGTACTTC,CSVVFGGTYEQYF
TRBJ2-4,.,.,TRBV2,TGTGCCAGCAGAGCTGAGTCCGGGACTGGGGCAAACATTCAGTACTTC,CASRAESGTGANIQYF
TRBJ2-1,once,.,TRBV5-6,TGTGCCAGCAGCTTGGGAAGCGATGAGCAGTTCTTC,CASSLGSDEQFF
TRBJ1-1,.,TRBD1,TRBV5-1,TGCGCCAGCAGCCGGGGACAGCTGAACACTGAAGCTTTCTTT,CASSRGQLNTEAFF
TRBJ2-1,.,TRBD2,TRBV7-2,TGTGCCAGCAGACCGGGAGGAAGCTCCTACAATGAGCAGTTCTTC,CASRPGGSSYNEQFF
TRBJ2-7,.,TRBD1,TRBV29-1,TGCAGCGTTGAAGGACAGGGGGAGTACGAGCAGTACTTC,CSVEGQGEYEQYF
TRBJ2-1,.,.,TRBV28,TGTGCCAGCAGTTTATGGACAAAGGGACAAAACAATGAGCAGTTCTTC,CASSLWTKGQNNEQFF
TRBJ2-1,.,TRBD1,TRBV28,TGTGCCAGCAGTTTTGGGACAGGGACCCTATCCTACAATGAGCAGTTCTTC,CASSFGTGTLSYNEQFF
TRBJ2-5,.,.,TRBV19,TGTGCCAGTAGTATGGTGGACAGTCAAGAGACCCAGTACTTC,CASSMVDSQETQYF
TRBJ2-7,.,.,TRBV28,TGTGCCAGCAGTTTGATGGGGGGCACGAAGTACGAGCAGTACTTC,CASSLMGGTKYEQYF
TRBJ1-3,.,.,TRBV18,TGTGCCAGCTCACCAGAGGGACTACCGCCAGACACCATATATTTT,CASSPEGLPPDTIYF
TRBJ1-3,once,.,TRBV4-1,TGCGCCAGCAGCCACCCTCCGACAGGCTTGAGCTCTGGAAACACCATATATTTT,CASSHPPTGLSSGNTIYF
TRBJ1-2,.,.,TRBV29-1,TGCAGCGCAACAGGGACTAACTATGGCTACACCTTC,CSATGTNYGYTF
TRBJ2-3,.,TRBD1,TRBV13,TGTGCCAGCAGCTGGGGACAGGGAAGCACAGATACGCAGTATTTT,CASSWGQGSTDTQYF
TRBJ2-7,.,.,TRBV19,TGTGCCAGTAGTGGCGCTACTGGCTCCTACGAGCAGTACTTC,CASSGATGSYEQYF
TRBJ2-1,.,.,TRBV2,TGTGCCAGCATTCCGACGGGTCCGAATGAGCAGTTCTTC,CASIPTGPNEQFF
TRBJ2-1,.,.,TRBV7-8,TGTGCCAGCAGCTTAGTACACGTCTACAATGAGCAGTTCTTC,CASSLVHVYNEQFF
TRBJ2-7,once,TRBD1,TRBV5-6,TGTGCCAGCAGCCCGGGACAGGGCGGCTACGAGCAGTACTTC,CASSPGQGGYEQYF
TRBJ2-5,.,TRBD2,TRBV2,TGTGCCAGCAGTGAAGCGCTTCGGACTAGCGGACAAGAGACCCAGTACTTC,CASSEALRTSGQETQYF
TRBJ2-3,.,TRBD1,TRBV18,TGTGCCAGCTCACACCCGGGACAGGGGGCTTTTGATACGCAGTATTTT,CASSHPGQGAFDTQYF
TRBJ1-1,few,.,TRBV28,TGTGCCAGCAGTCTGGGGACCCCGGCAGCTTTCTTT,CASSLGTPAAFF
TRBJ2-7,.,.,TRBV27,TGTGCCAGCAGTTTAAATCCAGGGATCTACGAGCAGTACTTC,CASSLNPGIYEQYF
TRBJ2-1,.,TRBD1,TRBV25-1,TGTGCCACGTCGACAGGGGTCGGGAACTACAATGAGCAGTTCTTC,CATSTGVGNYNEQFF
TRBJ2-5,.,.,TRBV5-1,TGCGCCAGCAGCCTAGGACAGCGGCAAGAGACCCAGTACTTC,CASSLGQRQETQYF
TRBJ1-5,.,.,TRBV4-1,TGCGCCAGCAGCCAAGAATGGGGACAGCCCCAGCATTTT,CASSQEWGQPQHF
TRBJ1-6,.,.,TRBV9,TGTGCCAGCAGCTACGGATCCGGGCTCCTAAATTCACCCCTCCACTTT,CASSYGSGLLNSPLHF
TRBJ1-1,.,TRBD1,TRBV7-9,TGTGCCAGCAGCTTAGGGACAGGGAACACTGAAGCTTTCTTT,CASSLGTGNTEAFF
TRBJ2-1,.,.,TRBV6-5,TGTGCCAGCAGTTACGTCCCGGGGGCAAATGAGCAGTTCTTC,CASSYVPGANEQFF
TRBJ2-7,.,.,TRBV11-2,TGTGCCAGCAGAAGCCAGGACGAGCAGTACTTC,CASRSQDEQYF
TRBJ1-1,.,.,TRBV7-9,TGTGCCAGCAGCCCCCTCATTTACACTGAAGCTTTCTTT,CASSPLIYTEAFF
TRBJ1-1,once,TRBD1,TRBV9,TGTGCCAGCAGCGTATTGACAGGGGGTTGGACTGAAGCTTTCTTT,CASSVLTGGWTEAFF
TRBJ2-1,.,.,TRBV28,TGTGCCAGCAGCCCAACCGCAGGAGAAGGAGGCGATGAGCAGTTCTTC,CASSPTAGEGGDEQFF
TRBJ2-5,.,TRBD2,TRBV11-2,TGTGCCAGCAGCTTAGGATTCGTGGGACGGGAGGCAGAGACCCAGTACTTC,CASSLGFVGREAETQYF
TRBJ2-1,.,.,TRBV11-2,TGTGCCAGCAGTCGGCTAGACAATGAGCAGTTCTTC,CASSRLDNEQFF
TRBJ1-1,.,.,TRBV4-1,TGCGCCAGCAGCCAACGGGGAGCAAACACTGAAGCTTTCTTT,CASSQRGANTEAFF
TRBJ1-2,once,.,TRBV19,TGTGCCAGTAGTATAAGAGGAGGCTACACCTTC,CASSIRGGYTF
TRBJ2-6,.,TRBD1,TRBV2,TGTGCCAGCAGTGGTCAGGGTCCCGGAAGAGGACAGGGTTTACTATTTTCTGGGGCCAACGTCCTGACTTTC,CASSGQGPGRGQGLLFSGANVLTF
TRBJ2-1,.,TRBD1,TRBV6-1,TGTGCCAGCAGTGAACCTGCCGGGACAGGGTATCCCAATGAGCAGTTCTTC,CASSEPAGTGYPNEQFF
TRBJ2-7,.,TRBD2,TRBV4-2,TGTGCCAGCAGCCAGGAACAGGCGGGAGCATGGAACGAGCAGTACTTC,CASSQEQAGAWNEQYF
TRBJ2-7,.,.,TRBV7-4,TGTGCCAGCAATAAGGTGCAAAGCTCCTACGAGCAGTACTTC,CASNKVQSSYEQYF
TRBJ2-1,.,TRBD2,TRBV10-3,TGTGCCATCAGTGAGGCCCTAGCGGGAGTAAACGAGCAGTTCTTC,CAISEALAGVNEQFF
TRBJ2-2,.,.,TRBV4-1,TGCGCCAGCAGCCAAGTAGGTCTAGGCACCGGGGAGCTGTTTTTT,CASSQVGLGTGELFF